A single sample is the source of the 6 T cell receptor beta chains below, sequenced in a study of identical twins. Each CDR3 protein is one row after TCRdb ran MiXCR on the 5' RACE reads. This sample has 460,000 or so distinct CDR3 sequences, with approximately 14% found just once. These data are also associated with another study on yellow fever vaccine responses in identical twins.

The sequenced sample consisted of CD4+ T cells sorted from blood. The receptors originated from a woman between 18 and 29 years old in good health.

This clonotype was seen at least ten times. V gene TRBV10-3 combines with J gene TRBJ2-3, with TRBD2 matching 14 bases. Unmatched junction bases numbered 3, after V lost 0 bases and J lost 4 bases. Germline V gives CDR1 ENHRY, CDR2 SYGVKD. The CDR3 is 17 amino acids. The CDR3 here is CAISESLGLAGADTQYF. DNA of the CDR3: TGTGCCATCAGTGAGTCTTTGGGACTAGCGGGAGCAGATACGCAGTATTTT.

There are a few counts of this clonotype. The chain uses TRBV4-2 and TRBJ2-1, with no clear D. Trimming removed 0 bases at V and 5 bases at J, with 17 bases between. CDR1 and CDR2 from the germline V gene are LGHNA and YNFKEQ. The CDR3 covers 17 residues. The CDR3 region is CASSQDRTDGENNEQFF. The CDR3, as DNA: TGTGCCAGCAGCCAAGACCGAACCGACGGTGAGAACAATGAGCAGTTCTTC.

The chain links TRBV25-1 to TRBJ1-1, with D possibly TRBD1 on 5 matching bases. The CDR3 has 13 residues. Trimming stripped 6 bases from V and 9 bases from J, with 17 bases between. Germline lookup yields CDR1 MGHDK and CDR2 SYGVNS. CDR3 bases: TGTGCCAGCAGCCGGGACCTTCAAGCGCAAGCTTTCTTT. The encoded protein is CASSRDLQAQAFF. Combining the CDR3 with reference TRBV25-1 and TRBJ1-1 gives the whole variable domain EADIYQTPRYLVIGTGKKITLECSQTMGHDKMYWYQQDPGMELHLIHYSYGVNSTEKGDLSSESTVSRIRTEHFPLTLESARPSHTSQYLCASSRDLQAQAFFGQGTRLTVV.

This clonotype was seen more than once but under ten times. V usage is TRBV3-1 and J usage is TRBJ2-7; tentative D call: TRBD1 (5 bases). V was cut by 6 bases and J by 3 bases, with 18 bases left in between. The length of the CDR3 is 15 residues. Germline values: CDR1 LGHDT, CDR2 YNNKEL (reference sequence). CDR3 nucleotide sequence: TGTGCCAGCAGTTACCGGGCCCTAAGGGGCTACGAGCAGTACTTC. As protein: CASSYRALRGYEQYF.

The genes are TRBV6-5 and TRBJ1-4; D perhaps matches TRBD1 (6 bases). V lost 6 bases and J 8 bases, leaving 10 bases between the germline ends. Germline values: CDR1 MNHEY, CDR2 SVGAGI. The CDR3 loop spans 12 amino acids. The CDR3 bases are TGTGCCAGCAGGACAGGCGAAGAAAAACTGTTTTTT. Protein: CASRTGEEKLFF.

The gene calls are TRBV6-1 and TRBJ2-7; tentative D call: TRBD1 (6 bases). Between the trimmed V and J ends, which lost 7 bases and 6 bases, there was a span of 22 bases. This CDR3 contains 15 residues. Germline assignment: CDR1 MNHNS and CDR2 SASEGT. The CDR3 protein is CASTKGKTGSSEQYF. The CDR3 DNA sequence: TGTGCCAGCACGAAGGGTAAGACAGGATCGAGCGAGCAGTACTTC.